The present T cell receptor beta chain was sequenced within a study of cytomegalovirus exposure and HLA in healthy donors. General study points: Analysis was carried out at a later point, and it linked a missense DCLRE1C variant to TCR beta V- and J-gene trimming. In an earlier analysis, productive rearrangement rates for most beta V segments clustered near 90% or 30%. The sole available immune exposure information was CMV serostatus. A few of the chains that were CMV-associated were confirmed in vitro to be specific for CMV antigens.

In regard to this clone: Its antigen is undetermined.

PCR involved 60 Vbeta and 13 Jbeta primers. Sequencing was performed with immunoSEQ multiplex PCR; in TCRdb, only in-frame clones are kept and a portion is missing. The sample lists 90,000 to 95,000 clones; roughly 72% were seen once. V lost 4 bases and J lost 4; bases outside the gene matches: 7. This CDR3 has 16 residues. From germline, CDR1 is SGHTA and CDR2 FQGTGA. This sequence originates from a man younger than 45 in good health and CMV-seronegative. The sample taken for sequencing was PBMCs. The chain couples TRBV7-3 to TRBJ2-1; 10 bases agree with TRBD1. In DNA, the CDR3 is TGTGCCAGCAGCTCCACCCCGGGACAGGGGTACAATGAGCAGTTCTTC. This gives the protein CASSSTPGQGYNEQFF.